This TCR beta chain was captured in a study of cytomegalovirus exposure and HLA in healthy donors. The study drew the donors from its approximately 110-subject validation cohort, separate from the approximately 700-subject first cohort. Trimming took off 4 bases at V and 1 base at J, with 10 bases between the two ends. CDR1 and CDR2 from the germline V gene are MNHNY and SVGAGI (reference sequence). The CDR3 spans 14 residues. Study-level findings and limits: TCR beta chains numbering some 160 were designated cytomegalovirus-associated.

In regard to this clone: Its target is not known.

TCRdb keeps only in-frame clones here, not all; method: immunoSEQ multiplex PCR. The top ten clones hold around an eighth of a sample with about 200,000 clones, roughly 84% of them seen once. Specimen: PBMCs. This TCR was recovered from a woman between 25 and 40 years old in good health and CMV-seropositive. The chain carries TRBV6-6 and TRBJ1-1; D call uncertain. The CDR3 reads CASSSLAPNTEAFF. In nucleotides, the CDR3 is TGTGCCAGCAGTTCACTAGCCCCGAACACTGAAGCTTTCTTT.